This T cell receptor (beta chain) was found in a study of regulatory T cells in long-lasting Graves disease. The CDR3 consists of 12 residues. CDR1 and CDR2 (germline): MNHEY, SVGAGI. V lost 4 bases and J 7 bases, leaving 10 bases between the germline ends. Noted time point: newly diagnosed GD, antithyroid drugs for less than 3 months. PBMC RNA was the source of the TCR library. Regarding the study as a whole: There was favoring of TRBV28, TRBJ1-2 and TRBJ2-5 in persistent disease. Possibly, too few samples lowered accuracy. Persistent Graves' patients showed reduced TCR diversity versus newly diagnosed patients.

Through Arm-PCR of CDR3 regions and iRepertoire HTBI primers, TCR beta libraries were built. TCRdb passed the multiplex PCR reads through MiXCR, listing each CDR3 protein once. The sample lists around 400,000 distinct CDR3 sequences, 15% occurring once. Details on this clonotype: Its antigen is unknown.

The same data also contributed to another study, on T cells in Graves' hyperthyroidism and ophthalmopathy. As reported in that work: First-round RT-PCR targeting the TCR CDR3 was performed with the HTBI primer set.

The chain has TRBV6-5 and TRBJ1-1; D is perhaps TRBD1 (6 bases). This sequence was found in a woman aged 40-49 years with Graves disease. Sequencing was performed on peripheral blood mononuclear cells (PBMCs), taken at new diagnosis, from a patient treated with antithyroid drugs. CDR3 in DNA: TGTGCCAGCAGTTTGGGAGGGGGTGAAGCTTTCTTT. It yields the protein CASSLGGGEAFF.